This T cell receptor beta chain is from a study of blood T cell repertoires in COVID-19. Study as a whole: Spain, Italy and the United States supplied samples that represented acute and convalescent COVID-19. The analysed material was cDNA or gDNA that came from T cells, B-cell-depleted T cells, or PBMCs.

This clone was recorded a few times. The CDR3 extends over 15 amino acids. J lost 7 bases, V lost 7 bases, and 12 bases had no gene match. Per the germline V gene, CDR1 is LNHDA and CDR2 is SQIVND (reference sequence). In the source study's methods: Amplifying reference gene primers gave estimates of nucleated cell counts. Clones were read by immunoSEQ multiplex PCR, and TCRdb kept only the in-frame ones, dropping some. V, J and clone size derive from that table, while D and trimming were established from the DNA sequence. The sample carries 200,000 to 300,000 clones, 75% to 85% recorded once. The specimen sequenced was peripheral blood. The rearrangement joins TRBV19 to TRBJ2-2; 7 nucleotides line up with TRBD2. The clonotype originates from a woman of 80 years or more with COVID-19, enrolled during active disease. CDR3 residues: CASTRTRLMDGELFF. CDR3 nucleotides: TGTGCCAGTACCCGGACTAGACTTATGGACGGGGAGCTGTTTTTT.